One and the same sample provided the 13 T cell receptor beta chains below, sequenced in a study of spatial heterogeneity in lung cancer. MiXCR was run by TCRdb on the 5' RACE reads, yielding one entry per CDR3 protein. The repertoire holds around 10,000 distinct CDR3 sequences, with around 4% as singletons. Time point reported: sample taken at primary tumor resection. Sequencing of whole RNA from tumor, nontumor lung or frozen PBMC involved no sorting. The sample was normal lung tissue next to the tumor, taken at surgery. The source is a male donor with early-stage non-small cell lung cancer.

This clonotype is judged medium-sized. Because this beta chain is a stray read in a library intended to capture alpha chains, its abundance should not be given much weight. The chain has TRBV20-1 and TRBJ2-1; 10 bases align to TRBD1. This CDR3 comprises 16 residues. J gave up 5 bases and V 5 bases, and 12 bases lay outside the gene matches. Germline V gene data show CDR1 as DFQATT and CDR2 as SNEGSKA (reference sequence). CDR3 amino acids: CSAPSGWDRGDNEQFF. The CDR3 DNA sequence: TGCAGTGCTCCATCGGGGTGGGACAGGGGAGACAATGAGCAGTTCTTC.

The table lists this clonotype with many counts. Within a library made for alpha chains, this beta chain is off target, and its count is uninformative. This chain connects TRBV12-3 or TRBV12-4 to TRBJ2-2, with D unresolved. The V and J ends lost 3 bases and 5 bases respectively, with 7 bases between them. CDR3 size: 13 residues. The CDR3 sequence is CASSFRATGELFF. The CDR3 nucleotides are TGTGCCAGCAGTTTTAGAGCGACCGGGGAGCTGTTTTTT.

This clonotype was counted at least ten times. Because this beta chain is a stray read in a library intended to capture alpha chains, its abundance should not be given much weight. J is TRBJ1-5 and V is TRBV28, with a possible D match to TRBD1 (6 bases). Trimming cost V 3 bases and J 3 bases, with 12 bases left between them. The CDR3 length is 15 residues. Germline values: CDR1 MDHEN, CDR2 SYDVKM. Here the CDR3 DNA reads TGTGCCAGCAGTTTTTCGGGGGCTTACAATCAGCCCCAGCATTTT. It translates to CASSFSGAYNQPQHF.

This clonotype is medium-sized within its sample. Because this beta chain is a stray read in a library intended to capture alpha chains, its abundance should not be given much weight. The chain combines TRBV6-5 with TRBJ2-3; TRBD1 matches 7 bases. V trimming: 0 bases; J trimming: 5 bases; junction bases outside the gene matches: 5. In germline, CDR1 is MNHEY, CDR2 SVGAGI. CDR3 size: 15 residues. The CDR3 spells CASSYSEDRIDTQYF. CDR3 nucleotide sequence: TGTGCCAGCAGTTACTCGGAGGACAGGATAGATACGCAGTATTTT.

This clonotype was seen ten or more times. This beta chain is off target for a library built for alpha chains, so its abundance means little. The rearrangement uses TRBV28 and TRBJ2-1, with 13 bases fitting TRBD2. The CDR3 has 15 residues. With V trimmed by 8 bases and J by 9 bases, 10 bases remained unmatched. CDR1 is MDHEN, CDR2 SYDVKM, per germline. CDR3 bases: TGTGCCAGCGCTAAGACTAGCGGGGGGATTGGTGAGCAGTTCTTC. Its translation: CASAKTSGGIGEQFF.

Many counts were recorded for this clonotype. For a library built for alpha chains, this beta chain is a stray read; little rests on its size. The J gene is TRBJ1-6, the V gene TRBV27; D call uncertain. Germline CDR1 reads MNHEY; CDR2 reads SMNVEV (reference sequence). Trimming took 0 bases from V and 6 from J, leaving 9 bases between them. The CDR3 is made up of 15 amino acids. In DNA form, the CDR3 reads TGTGCCAGCAGTTTATCTGTCTTGCTTAATTCACCCCTCCACTTT. Protein sequence: CASSLSVLLNSPLHF.

This clonotype was detected a few times. With the library built for alpha chains, this beta chain is off target and its frequency is not meaningful. The gene calls are TRBV27 and TRBJ1-1; unclear D gene. V lost 1 base, J lost 3 bases, and 9 bases lay in between. Germline CDR1 and CDR2: MNHEY and SMNVEV (reference sequence). CDR3 length: 14 amino acids. The CDR3 loop is CASSLWEGYTEAFF. DNA for the CDR3: TGTGCCAGCAGTTTATGGGAGGGTTACACTGAAGCTTTCTTT.

In this sample, this clonotype is medium-sized. This beta chain slipped into a library made for alpha chains as a stray read, so its size is not meaningful. V usage is TRBV20-1 and J usage is TRBJ2-1, with D hard to call. Per the germline V gene, CDR1 is DFQATT and CDR2 is SNEGSKA (reference sequence). The V and J ends lost 6 bases and 5 bases respectively, with 20 bases between them. The CDR3 runs 15 residues. The CDR3 bases are TGCAGTGCCGCGCCCCTAGGAACTTACGACAATGAGCAGTTCTTC. Encoded protein: CSAAPLGTYDNEQFF.

This clonotype came up many times. This beta chain turned up in a library designed for alpha chains; as an off-target read, its abundance says little. J is TRBJ1-5 and V is TRBV7-8; 7 positions match TRBD1. CDR3 length: 14 amino acids. J was trimmed by 6 bases and V by 5 bases; bases with no gene match: 7. The germline CDR1 and CDR2 sequences are SGHVS and FQNEAQ. Here the CDR3 DNA reads TGTGCCAGCAGCCCACAGGGGAGCGGTCAGCCCCAGCATTTT. Translated, it gives CASSPQGSGQPQHF.

In the case of this clonotype: This beta chain was picked up by a library intended for alpha chains and is off target, so its count carries little meaning. The chain carries TRBV6-5 and TRBJ1-5; D might be TRBD1 (6 bases). The V and J ends lost 6 bases and 4 bases respectively, with 13 bases between them. The CDR3 has 14 residues. Per the germline V gene, CDR1 is MNHEY and CDR2 is SVGAGI. Here the CDR3 DNA reads TGTGCCAGCAGCCCCTTAGGGGGGAATCAGCCCCAGCATTTT. Translated: CASSPLGGNQPQHF.

With respect to this clonotype: Within a library made for alpha chains, this beta chain is off target, and its count is uninformative. The gene calls are TRBV6-1 and TRBJ2-4; D uncertain. Germline V CDR1 and CDR2: MNHNS, SASEGT. The CDR3 length is 16 residues. Deletions cut 5 bases from V and 0 bases from J, with 14 bases between. The CDR3 reads CASSPPQTIAKNIQYF. The CDR3 DNA reads TGTGCCAGCAGTCCTCCCCAGACAATAGCCAAAAACATTCAGTACTTC.

This clonotype is medium-sized. This beta chain slipped into a library made for alpha chains as a stray read, so its size is not meaningful. J is TRBJ1-1 and V is TRBV30; D is unresolved. Germline loops: CDR1 GTSNPN, CDR2 SVGIG (reference sequence). The CDR3 loop spans 18 amino acids. V was clipped by 0 bases and J by 0 bases, with 20 bases between them. DNA for the CDR3: TGTGCCTGGAGTGTAAAGCAACACCGCTCGGCAATGAACACTGAAGCTTTCTTT. It is translated as CAWSVKQHRSAMNTEAFF.

This clonotype came up many times. The size of this beta chain means little, since it is a stray read in a library made for alpha chains. The rearrangement uses TRBV2 and TRBJ2-3; a possible D gene is TRBD2 (5 bases). Deletions cut 2 bases from V and 2 bases from J, with 20 bases between. Per the germline V gene, CDR1 is SNHLY and CDR2 is FYNNEI. CDR3 length: 18 amino acids. The CDR3 protein is CASSENRVSSRDTDTQYF. CDR3 sequence (DNA): TGTGCCAGCAGTGAAAACCGTGTCTCGTCGAGGGACACAGATACGCAGTATTTT. Filled out from reference TRBV2 and TRBJ2-3, the complete variable domain reads EPEVTQTPSHQVTQMGQEVILRCVPISNHLYFYWYRQILGQKVEFLVSFYNNEISEKSEIFDDQFSVERPDGSNFTLKIRSTKLEDSAMYFCASSENRVSSRDTDTQYFGPGTRLTVL.